Below, 26 T cell receptor beta chains from the same sample are listed, as sequenced in a study of T-cell memory formation after mild COVID-19. TCRdb processed the 5' RACE reads anew with MiXCR; each CDR3 protein has one entry. The table has more than 450,000 distinct CDR3 sequences, roughly 18% seen once. Specimen: PBMCs or a T cell subset sorted from them (not recorded which). The receptor source for this set is an adult woman who had mild COVID-19 (a few samples of this study predate the infection). Cell type and time point are not known.

In its sample, this clonotype was seen a few times. The CDR3 here is CASSSDRGRYEKLFF. In nucleotides, the CDR3 is TGTGCCAGCAGTTCCGACAGGGGGCGTTATGAAAAACTGTTTTTT. The chain joins TRBV6-5 to TRBJ1-4, with TRBD1 matching over 10 bases. V lost 4 bases and J lost 6; bases outside the gene matches: 5. The CDR3 covers 15 residues. Germline assignment: CDR1 MNHEY and CDR2 SVGAGI.

This rearrangement joins TRBV24-1 to TRBJ1-1, with 8 bases matching TRBD1. The CDR3 spans 16 residues. V dropped 4 bases and J dropped 1; count of bases not matched to a gene: 7. The germline gives CDR1 KGHDR, CDR2 SFDVKD. This chain's CDR3 is CATSDPGQGGNTEAFF. The CDR3 DNA sequence: TGTGCCACCAGTGACCCTGGACAGGGAGGGAACACTGAAGCTTTCTTT.

The rearrangement joins TRBV5-6 to TRBJ2-3; D remains unclear. V was trimmed by 3 bases and J by 4 bases, leaving 9 bases between them. CDR3 length: 13 residues. Germline V gives CDR1 SGHDT, CDR2 YYEEEE. CDR3: CASSSARPDTQYF. The DNA for the CDR3 is TGTGCCAGCAGCTCGGCACGTCCAGATACGCAGTATTTT.

J is TRBJ2-3 and V is TRBV18, with D hard to call. This CDR3 is built from 15 residues. CDR1 is KGHSH, CDR2 LQKENI, per germline. The V end was cut by 3 bases, the J end by 8 bases, with 18 bases between. CDR3: CASSPPESQRVTQYF. CDR3 sequence (DNA): TGTGCCAGCTCACCGCCAGAGTCCCAACGGGTTACGCAGTATTTT.

The DNA of the CDR3 is TGCAGTGCTAGAGAACAGGGGGCTGGGGGCTACACCTTC. This codes for CSAREQGAGGYTF. The chain joins TRBV20-1 to TRBJ1-2; TRBD1 matches 9 bases. Germline lookup yields CDR1 DFQATT and CDR2 SNEGSKA (reference sequence). The CDR3 totals 13 residues. Trimming removed 0 bases from V and 8 bases from J; junction bases left unmatched: 4.

V and J are TRBV20-1 and TRBJ2-1; 12 positions match TRBD2. Looked up from germline, CDR1 is DFQATT and CDR2 is SNEGSKA (reference sequence). This CDR3 spans 17 amino acids. Losses at the gene ends were 2 bases for V and 8 bases for J; bases not matched to a gene: 13. CDR3 sequence (DNA): TGCAGTGCTAGATCCTATATCACTAGCGGGGGGCGTGATGAGCAGTTCTTC. Amino acid sequence: CSARSYITSGGRDEQFF.

The rearrangement joins TRBV4-1 to TRBJ2-1; perhaps TRBD2 as D (6 bases). From germline, CDR1 is MGHRA and CDR2 YSYEKL. This CDR3 is 16 amino acids long. V was clipped by 5 bases and J by 2 bases, with 16 bases between them. CDR3 nucleotide sequence: TGCGCCAGCAGCGACGGGCGGGGCCAAACCTACAATGAGCAGTTCTTC. Its translation: CASSDGRGQTYNEQFF.

The V gene is TRBV7-3, the J gene TRBJ2-1; 12 bases align to TRBD2. Trimming at V came to 5 bases and at J to 4 bases, leaving 9 bases not matched to a gene. CDR3 length equals 17 residues. Germline CDR1 is SGHTA and CDR2 is FQGTGA. For the CDR3, the DNA is TGTGCCAGCAGCCGAACGCTACTAGCGGGGGGTTACAATGAGCAGTTCTTC. Amino acid sequence: CASSRTLLAGGYNEQFF.

This clonotype was counted between two and nine times. The gene calls are TRBV18 and TRBJ2-5, with D perhaps given as TRBD1 or TRBD2 (5 bases each). The CDR3 sequence is 16 residues long. The germline V and J ends were trimmed by 5 bases and 5 bases, with 21 bases remaining between them. Germline values: CDR1 KGHSH, CDR2 LQKENI. DNA for the CDR3: TGTGCCAGCTCAGAATTCCGGGACCCCCAAGGGGAGACCCAGTACTTC. Amino acid sequence: CASSEFRDPQGETQYF.

The rearrangement joins TRBV7-2 to TRBJ2-1, with 7 bases aligning to TRBD2. This CDR3 has 17 residues. Germline CDR1 is SGHTA and CDR2 is FQGNSA. V lost 5 bases, J lost 4 bases, and 14 bases stayed unmatched. CDR3 nucleotide sequence: TGTGCCAGCAGCCCGAGGACTAGGGAGCGACGATACAATGAGCAGTTCTTC. It is translated as CASSPRTRERRYNEQFF.

The chain links TRBV15 to TRBJ2-5; no clear D. The CDR3 extends over 14 amino acids. Germline CDR1 LNHNV, CDR2 YYDKDF (reference sequence). Trimming pared 4 bases from V and 0 bases from J, leaving 9 bases between. CDR3 sequence: CATSILTDQETQYF. The CDR3 region has the DNA TGTGCCACCAGCATCTTGACGGACCAAGAGACCCAGTACTTC.

The chain carries TRBV12-3 or TRBV12-4 and TRBJ1-2; maybe TRBD1 (6 bases). V shed 6 bases and J shed 6 bases, with 17 bases lying between them. This CDR3 has 14 residues. The DNA for the CDR3 is TGTGCCAGCAGCCCCCTACAGGGAACTGATGGCTACACCTTC. It encodes CASSPLQGTDGYTF.

The genes are TRBV4-2 and TRBJ1-1; possible D gene TRBD1, 6 bases. Germline V lookup: CDR1 LGHNA, CDR2 YNFKEQ. The CDR3 is made up of 15 amino acids. Trimming took off 2 bases at V and 2 bases at J, with 12 bases between the two ends. This CDR3 reads CASSQRTGHNTEAFF. CDR3 nucleotides: TGTGCCAGCAGCCAAAGGACGGGACACAACACTGAAGCTTTCTTT.

This clonotype was seen many times. V usage is TRBV5-5 and J usage is TRBJ2-3; no reliable D call. The V end was cut by 0 bases, the J end by 6 bases, with 8 bases between. The CDR3 length is 13 residues. The germline gives CDR1 SGHKS, CDR2 YYEKEE (reference sequence). The CDR3 loop is CASSLEVRDTQYF. CDR3 coding DNA: TGTGCCAGCAGCTTGGAGGTCAGGGATACGCAGTATTTT.

This clonotype was recorded a few times. V and J are TRBV20-1 and TRBJ2-1; no reliable D call. Deletions cut 3 bases from V and 3 bases from J, with 12 bases between. The germline V gene has CDR1 DFQATT and CDR2 SNEGSKA (reference sequence). CDR3 length: 14 residues. The CDR3 DNA is TGCAGTGCTAGTTTCCGGGCGGACTACAATGAGCAGTTCTTC. It codes for CSASFRADYNEQFF.

This clonotype was recorded a few times. A junction boundary mismatches the germline segment, possibly from a read error. The V gene is TRBV4-1, the J gene TRBJ2-1; D call uncertain. The CDR3 runs 14 residues. Germline V CDR1 and CDR2: MGHRA, YSYEKL. This CDR3 is CASSQDSTQNGQFF. The CDR3 DNA reads TGCGCCAGCAGCCAAGATTCGACTCAAAATGGGCAGTTCTTC.

The V gene is TRBV20-1, the J gene TRBJ2-5; D remains ambiguous. This CDR3 is 14 amino acids long. The V and J ends lost 0 bases and 5 bases respectively, with 13 bases between them. Per the germline V gene, CDR1 is DFQATT and CDR2 is SNEGSKA (reference sequence). CDR3 region: CSARDHSRGETQYF. The DNA of the CDR3 is TGCAGTGCTAGAGATCACTCCCGTGGGGAGACCCAGTACTTC.

The J gene is TRBJ2-4, the V gene TRBV5-1; 11 bases are shared with TRBD1. Germline V CDR1 and CDR2: SGHRS, YFSETQ. V shed 1 base, J shed 1 base, and the junction held 4 bases outside the gene matches. This CDR3 has 17 amino acids. The CDR3 here is CASSLLGQGVAKNIQYF. DNA for the CDR3: TGCGCCAGCAGCTTGTTGGGACAGGGGGTCGCCAAAAACATTCAGTACTTC.

The CDR3 DNA sequence: TGTGCCAGCAGCAAGGGACTAGCGGGAGATATCTACGAGCAGTACTTC. It encodes CASSKGLAGDIYEQYF. The J gene is TRBJ2-7, the V gene TRBV12-3 or TRBV12-4, with 14 positions matching TRBD2. J lost 3 bases, V lost 6 bases, and 7 bases had no gene match. This CDR3 has 16 residues.

The sample holds a few counts of this clonotype. The CDR3 reads CASSTGQGGTDTQYF. The DNA of the CDR3 is TGTGCCAGCAGCACGGGACAGGGAGGCACAGATACGCAGTATTTT. The V gene is TRBV5-8, the J gene TRBJ2-3, with 9 bases aligning to TRBD1. The CDR3 runs 15 residues. The ends lost 4 bases at V and 1 base at J; junction bases unmatched: 4. Germline lookup yields CDR1 SGHTS and CDR2 YDEGEE.

The J gene is TRBJ2-1, the V gene TRBV7-9; tentative D call: TRBD2 (7 bases). V was shortened by 1 base and J by 7 bases, with 17 bases between the two germline ends. The germline V gene encodes CDR1 SEHNR and CDR2 FQNEAQ (reference sequence). This CDR3 has 16 residues. CDR3 amino acids: CASSLEGGALLNEQFF. The CDR3 nucleotides read TGTGCCAGCAGCTTAGAAGGGGGGGCCCTCTTAAATGAGCAGTTCTTC. Full variable domain (rest looked up from reference TRBV7-9 and TRBJ2-1): DTGVSQNPRHKITKRGQNVTFRCDPISEHNRLYWYRQTLGQGPEFLTYFQNEAQLEKSRLLSDRFSAERPKGSFSTLEIQRTEQGDSAMYLCASSLEGGALLNEQFFGPGTRLTVL.

The chain carries TRBV20-1 and TRBJ2-5; 8 nucleotides agree with TRBD1. CDR1 is DFQATT, CDR2 SNEGSKA, per germline (reference sequence). This CDR3 has 15 amino acids. V lost 0 bases to trimming and J lost 4 bases; unmatched junction nucleotides: 7. The CDR3 DNA follows: TGCAGTGCTAGAGAGGACAGGGCCCCGAGAGAGACCCAGTACTTC. It codes for CSAREDRAPRETQYF.

This clonotype appeared a few times. This chain connects TRBV20-1 to TRBJ2-7; 9 positions agree with TRBD1. This CDR3 has 15 amino acids. Germline trimming cut 6 bases from V and 3 bases from J; bases unmatched to any gene: 12. Germline V gene sequence: CDR1 DFQATT, CDR2 SNEGSKA (reference sequence). Here the CDR3 DNA reads TGCAGTGCCACCCACCCGACAGGGGGATACTACGAGCAGTACTTC. Protein sequence: CSATHPTGGYYEQYF.

The chain combines TRBV6-2 or TRBV6-3 with TRBJ2-5; 9 bases line up with TRBD1. CDR1 is MNHEY and CDR2 is SVGEGT in the germline V gene. Germline trimming cut 7 bases from V and 3 bases from J; bases unmatched to any gene: 6. This CDR3 is built from 14 residues. Here the CDR3 reads CASNDRGNEETQYF. CDR3 in DNA: TGTGCCAGCAATGACAGGGGGAACGAAGAGACCCAGTACTTC.

The chain carries TRBV21-1 and TRBJ1-1; no DNA check was done on the table's D call, TRBD1. TRBV21-1 is noted as a pseudogene. This CDR3 region has 16 residues. CDR3 region: CASSKQEPGQGLEAFF. In nucleotides, the CDR3 is TGTGCCAGCAGCAAACAAGAACCGGGACAGGGGCTGGAAGCTTTCTTT.

This clonotype was picked up many times. V gene TRBV10-3 combines with J gene TRBJ1-1; 7 nucleotides line up with TRBD1. CDR1 is ENHRY, CDR2 SYGVKD, per germline. V was pared by 6 bases and J by 4 bases, with 8 bases of the junction left unmatched. CDR3 length: 14 residues. The CDR3 loop reads CAIRETGEITEAFF. The DNA of the CDR3 is TGTGCCATCAGGGAAACAGGGGAGATCACTGAAGCTTTCTTT.